The 26 T cell receptor beta chains given below trace back to one sample, sequenced in a study of OX40 agonist ivuxolimab in advanced cancers. The table came from immunoSEQ multiplex PCR; TCRdb's copy has only in-frame clones and leaves some out. The sample has 90,000 to 150,000 clones, more than 80% seen once; the top ten hold 0.55% to 0.7%. Sample: CD4+ or CD8+ T cells sorted from blood, taken in a trial of the OX40 agonist ivuxolimab. The receptors come from an adult with an advanced solid tumor such as melanoma, head and neck, liver or kidney cancer.

CDR3 region: CASSSAGQLNEKLFF. CDR3 bases: TGTGCCAGCAGCTCGGCGGGACAGCTCAATGAAAAACTGTTTTTT. The genes are TRBV7-9 and TRBJ1-4; TRBD1 matches at 7 bases. Germline V lookup: CDR1 SEHNR, CDR2 FQNEAQ (reference sequence). With 4 bases clipped from V and 5 bases from J, the junction kept 7 bases outside the gene matches. There are 15 residues in the CDR3.

This rearrangement joins TRBV7-2 to TRBJ1-2; D may be TRBD1 (5 bases). Trimming pared 4 bases from V and 8 bases from J, leaving 17 bases between. Looked up from germline, CDR1 is SGHTA and CDR2 is FQGNSA. This CDR3 spans 14 amino acids. CDR3 DNA sequence: TGTGCCAGCAGCTCCGAGACAGTGGCGAAGGGCTACACCTTC. It codes for CASSSETVAKGYTF. Supplemented by reference TRBV7-2 and TRBJ1-2, the full variable domain reads GAGVSQSPSNKVTEKGKDVELRCDPISGHTALYWYRQSLGQGLEFLIYFQGNSAPDKSGLPSDRFSAERTGGSVSTLTIQRTQQEDSAVYLCASSSETVAKGYTFGSGTRLTVV.

The V call is TRBV18, the J call TRBJ1-1; D is undetermined. V was cut by 0 bases and J by 1 base, with 3 bases left in between. The length of the CDR3 is 13 residues. Germline V gene data show CDR1 as KGHSH and CDR2 as LQKENI. CDR3 in amino acids: CASSPPTNTEAFF. CDR3 nucleotides: TGTGCCAGCTCACCACCGACGAACACTGAAGCTTTCTTT.

This rearrangement joins TRBV27 to TRBJ1-1; 9 bases match TRBD1. CDR1 and CDR2 (germline): MNHEY, SMNVEV (reference sequence). The CDR3 sequence is 13 residues long. V lost 8 bases to trimming and J lost 10 bases; unmatched junction nucleotides: 11. The CDR3 spells CASYRDRAERAFF. As DNA, the CDR3 is TGTGCCAGCTATCGGGACAGGGCAGAAAGAGCTTTCTTT.

The chain has TRBV6-1 and TRBJ2-7; TRBD1 agrees at 7 bases. The V and J ends lost 4 bases and 2 bases, in that order; junction bases with no gene match: 8. The CDR3 is made up of 15 amino acids. Germline assignment: CDR1 MNHNS and CDR2 SASEGT. CDR3 DNA sequence: TGTGCCAGCAGTGCCGGGGTAGGGGGCACCTACGAGCAGTACTTC. It is translated as CASSAGVGGTYEQYF.

A single count supports this clone. The gene calls are TRBV11-3 and TRBJ1-1; D unclear. The germline V gene has CDR1 SGHNT and CDR2 YENEEA. V was clipped by 7 bases and J by 3 bases, with 21 bases between them. The length of the CDR3 is 16 residues. As DNA, the CDR3 is TGTGCCAGCACCGACAAGGAAGTATCGGCGGACACTGAAGCTTTCTTT. Its protein is CASTDKEVSADTEAFF.

The chain recombines TRBV5-1 with TRBJ1-4, with TRBD1 matching 8 bases. CDR3 length: 14 residues. V trimming: 4 bases; J trimming: 5 bases; junction bases outside the gene matches: 4. From germline, CDR1 is SGHRS and CDR2 YFSETQ. Written as DNA, the CDR3 is TGCGCCAGCAGCGTGGGACAGGAAAATGAAAAACTGTTTTTT. This encodes CASSVGQENEKLFF.

This clone came up once. The chain links TRBV10-3 to TRBJ2-5; 7 bases fit TRBD1. The CDR3 spans 14 residues. V was pared by 6 bases and J by 2 bases, with 6 bases of the junction left unmatched. CDR1 is ENHRY and CDR2 is SYGVKD in the germline V gene. The CDR3 sequence is CAIRDHRGQETQYF. CDR3 in DNA: TGTGCCATCAGGGACCACAGGGGACAAGAGACCCAGTACTTC.

CDR3 in DNA: TGTGCCAGCAGTTACTCGAACAGGCCACCCTACAATGAGCAGTTCTTC. Residues: CASSYSNRPPYNEQFF. The V gene is TRBV6-5, the J gene TRBJ2-1, with D possibly TRBD1 on 5 matching bases. This CDR3 is built from 16 residues. V lost 0 bases, J lost 2 bases, and 11 bases lay in between. CDR1 is MNHEY and CDR2 is SVGAGI in the germline V gene.

Here the CDR3 DNA reads TGTGCCAGCAGCTTAAGCCGGGGAAACACCATATATTTT. Translating gives CASSLSRGNTIYF. J is TRBJ1-3 and V is TRBV7-2; D is unclear. V lost 2 bases and J 4 bases, leaving 6 bases between the germline ends. This CDR3 comprises 13 residues. Germline CDR1 SGHTA, CDR2 FQGNSA.

The rearrangement links TRBV6-5 to TRBJ1-2; D is ambiguous. This CDR3 is built from 14 residues. Germline CDR1 MNHEY, CDR2 SVGAGI. Trimming stripped 0 bases from V and 4 bases from J, with 9 bases between. DNA of the CDR3: TGTGCCAGCAGTTACTCGAAACCCCCCTATGGCTACACCTTC. Translation gives CASSYSKPPYGYTF.

This clone was observed a single time. This chain joins TRBV7-9 and TRBJ2-4; unclear D gene. Germline CDR1 SEHNR, CDR2 FQNEAQ (reference sequence). The CDR3 length is 12 residues. Trimming shortened V by 8 bases and J by 6 bases, and 11 bases separated the two germline ends. CDR3 region: CASQEIGNIQYF. The DNA for the CDR3 is TGTGCCAGCCAGGAGATCGGAAACATTCAGTACTTC. Drawing the rest from reference TRBV7-9 and TRBJ2-4, the complete variable domain is DTGVSQNPRHKITKRGQNVTFRCDPISEHNRLYWYRQTLGQGPEFLTYFQNEAQLEKSRLLSDRFSAERPKGSFSTLEIQRTEQGDSAMYLCASQEIGNIQYFGAGTRLSVL.

The rearrangement links TRBV7-2 to TRBJ2-3; TRBD2 matches 8 bases. V gave up 2 bases and J gave up 4 bases; unmatched junction bases: 5. The CDR3 loop spans 15 amino acids. Germline lookup yields CDR1 SGHTA and CDR2 FQGNSA. In nucleotides, the CDR3 is TGTGCCAGCAGCTTACCGATTAGCGGGGCAGATACGCAGTATTTT. Translating gives CASSLPISGADTQYF.

The J gene is TRBJ2-2, the V gene TRBV7-3; 7 nucleotides line up with TRBD2. V lost 6 bases, J lost 0 bases, and 10 bases stayed unmatched. Per the germline V gene, CDR1 is SGHTA and CDR2 is FQGTGA. The CDR3 contains 17 residues. The CDR3 DNA is TGTGCCAGCAGATTACGGGCGGGAGACGCGAACACCGGGGAGCTGTTTTTT. Protein product: CASRLRAGDANTGELFF.

This rearrangement joins TRBV30 to TRBJ1-6, with unresolved D. V lost 0 bases and J 10 bases, leaving 10 bases between the germline ends. CDR3 size: 13 residues. Germline V gives CDR1 GTSNPN, CDR2 SVGIG (reference sequence). For the CDR3, the DNA is TGTGCCTGGAGTGTTACAGAAGGGTCACCCCTCCACTTT. It is translated as CAWSVTEGSPLHF.

This rearrangement joins TRBV30 to TRBJ2-5; 8 bases are a match to TRBD1. Germline CDR1 is GTSNPN and CDR2 is SVGIG (reference sequence). With V trimmed by 5 bases and J by 4 bases, 6 bases remained unmatched. This CDR3 is 13 amino acids long. The CDR3 loop is CAWQDRVPETQYF. CDR3 nucleotides: TGTGCCTGGCAGGACAGGGTTCCAGAGACCCAGTACTTC.

This clone was counted between two and nine times. The chain joins TRBV7-9 to TRBJ1-6, with unresolved D. This CDR3 is 15 amino acids long. Deletions cut 6 bases from V and 8 bases from J, with 17 bases between. CDR1 is SEHNR, CDR2 FQNEAQ, per germline (reference sequence). The CDR3 is CASRSNSVGDSPLHF. DNA of the CDR3: TGTGCCAGCAGAAGTAACAGCGTTGGGGATTCACCCCTCCACTTT.

The rearrangement links TRBV5-6 to TRBJ2-3; a possible D gene is TRBD2 (6 bases). Between the trimmed V and J ends, which lost 2 bases and 11 bases, there was a span of 12 bases. The CDR3 loop spans 12 amino acids. CDR1 is SGHDT and CDR2 is YYEEEE in the germline V gene. The DNA of the CDR3 is TGTGCCAGCAGCTTCGGTGGAGGGCGGCAGTATTTT. Translating it yields CASSFGGGRQYF.

In its sample, this clone was seen once. This chain connects TRBV10-3 to TRBJ2-2; TRBD2 might be the D (6 bases). The CDR3 runs to 14 residues. The V gene lost 4 bases and the J gene lost 6 bases, with 12 bases spanning the gap. CDR1 and CDR2 from the germline V gene are ENHRY and SYGVKD. CDR3 sequence reads: CAISVGSLPGELFF. CDR3 DNA sequence: TGTGCCATCAGTGTCGGGAGTCTGCCCGGGGAGCTGTTTTTT.

This clone was picked up one time. The chain uses TRBV2 and TRBJ2-7; perhaps TRBD1 as D (6 bases). CDR3 length equals 16 residues. With 3 bases removed from V and 2 bases from J, the gap between germline ends came to 17 bases. From germline, CDR1 is SNHLY and CDR2 FYNNEI. Here the CDR3 reads CASSEFVRTEAYEQYF. The CDR3 DNA follows: TGTGCCAGCAGTGAGTTTGTACGGACAGAGGCCTACGAGCAGTACTTC.

The V gene is TRBV6-1, the J gene TRBJ2-7, with D hard to call. This CDR3 is 11 amino acids long. CDR1 MNHNS and CDR2 SASEGT come from the germline V gene. CDR3 nucleotides: TGTGCCAGCAGTGATCTTTTTCAGCCCGTAGTC. The encoded protein is CASSDLFQPVV.

The chain combines TRBV19 with TRBJ1-1; D remains unclear. V gave up 6 bases and J gave up 5 bases, with 10 bases separating them. This CDR3 comprises 12 residues. CDR1 and CDR2 (germline): LNHDA, SQIVND (reference sequence). CDR3 sequence reads: CASRIGRTEAFF. The CDR3 nucleotides are TGTGCCAGTAGAATCGGGAGGACTGAAGCTTTCTTT.

The chain is built from TRBV14 and TRBJ1-4; 7 positions agree with TRBD1. Germline CDR1 and CDR2: SGHDN and FVKESK. Losses at the gene ends were 7 bases for V and 0 bases for J; bases not matched to a gene: 11. The CDR3 runs 17 residues. CDR3 nucleotides: TGTGCCAGCAAGGATAACAGGGGCAGGGCAACTAATGAAAAACTGTTTTTT. This translates into CASKDNRGRATNEKLFF.

The rearrangement links TRBV7-9 to TRBJ1-6; a weak D match, TRBD1 (6 bases). CDR3 length equals 16 residues. The V end was cut by 5 bases, the J end by 8 bases, with 19 bases between. The germline CDR1 and CDR2 sequences are SEHNR and FQNEAQ (reference sequence). CDR3: CASSASFTGRDSPLHF. CDR3 sequence (DNA): TGTGCCAGCAGCGCTTCTTTTACAGGGCGGGATTCACCCCTCCACTTT. Full variable domain (remainder filled in from reference TRBV7-9 and TRBJ1-6): DTGVSQNPRHKITKRGQNVTFRCDPISEHNRLYWYRQTLGQGPEFLTYFQNEAQLEKSRLLSDRFSAERPKGSFSTLEIQRTEQGDSAMYLCASSASFTGRDSPLHFGNGTRLTVT.

The chain recombines TRBV7-9 with TRBJ2-5; D not certain. Germline values: CDR1 SEHNR, CDR2 FQNEAQ (reference sequence). The ends were cut back, 2 bases at V and 1 base at J, with 11 bases in the middle. There are 15 residues in the CDR3. CDR3 amino acids: CASSLRSAFQETQYF. CDR3 DNA sequence: TGTGCCAGCAGCTTAAGGTCGGCATTCCAAGAGACCCAGTACTTC.

The V call is TRBV5-1, the J call TRBJ1-4; TRBD1 is a possible D gene (5 bases). CDR1 and CDR2 from the germline V gene are SGHRS and YFSETQ. Between the trimmed V and J ends, which lost 5 bases and 2 bases, there was a span of 13 bases. The CDR3 length is 15 residues. The CDR3 loop is CASSEGLLTNEKLFF. The CDR3 DNA sequence: TGCGCCAGCAGTGAGGGGTTGCTGACTAATGAAAAACTGTTTTTT.